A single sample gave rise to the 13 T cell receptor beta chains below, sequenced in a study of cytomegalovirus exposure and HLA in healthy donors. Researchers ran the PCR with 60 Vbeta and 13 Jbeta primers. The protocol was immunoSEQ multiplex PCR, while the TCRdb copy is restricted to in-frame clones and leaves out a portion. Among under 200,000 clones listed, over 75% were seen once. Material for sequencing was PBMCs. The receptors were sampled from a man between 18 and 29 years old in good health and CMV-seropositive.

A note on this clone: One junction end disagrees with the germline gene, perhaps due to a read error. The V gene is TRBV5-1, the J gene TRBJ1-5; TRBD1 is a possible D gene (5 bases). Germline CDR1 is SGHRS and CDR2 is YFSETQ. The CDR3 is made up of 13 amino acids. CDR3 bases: TGCGCCGGCAGCCCTGACAGTTATCAGCCCCAGCATTTT. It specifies CAGSPDSYQPQHF. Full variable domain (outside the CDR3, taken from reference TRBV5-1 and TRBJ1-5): KAGVTQTPRYLIKTRGQQVTLSCSPISGHRSVSWYQQTPGQGLQFLFEYFSETQRNKGNFPGRFSGRQFSNSRSEMNVSTLELGDSALYLCAGSPDSYQPQHFGDGTRLSIL.

The CDR3 loop is CASSVGKEGFYNSPLHF. The CDR3, as DNA: TGTGCCAGCAGCGTAGGTAAGGAGGGGTTCTATAATTCACCCCTCCACTTT. This chain links TRBV9 with TRBJ1-6; possible D gene TRBD1, 5 bases. Germline CDR1 SGDLS, CDR2 YYNGEE. The CDR3 loop spans 17 amino acids. V lost 0 bases, J lost 3 bases, and 13 bases lay in between.

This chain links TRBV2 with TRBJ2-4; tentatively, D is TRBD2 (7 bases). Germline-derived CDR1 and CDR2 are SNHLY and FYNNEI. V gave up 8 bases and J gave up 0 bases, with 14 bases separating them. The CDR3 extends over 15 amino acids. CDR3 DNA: TGTGCCAGCGAGGGGGGGGCAGTAGCCAAAAACATTCAGTACTTC. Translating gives CASEGGAVAKNIQYF.

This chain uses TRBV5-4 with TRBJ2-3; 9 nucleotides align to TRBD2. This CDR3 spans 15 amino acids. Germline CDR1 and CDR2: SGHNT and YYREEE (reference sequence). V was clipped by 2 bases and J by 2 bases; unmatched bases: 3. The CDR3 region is CASSLAGGATDTQYF. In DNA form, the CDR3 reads TGTGCCAGCAGCTTAGCGGGGGGAGCCACAGATACGCAGTATTTT. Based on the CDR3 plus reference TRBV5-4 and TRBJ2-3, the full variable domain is ETGVTQSPTHLIKTRGQQVTLRCSSQSGHNTVSWYQQALGQGPQFIFQYYREEENGRGNFPPRFSGLQFPNYSSELNVNALELDDSALYLCASSLAGGATDTQYFGPGTRLTVL.

The CDR3 DNA is TGCAGCGTTGAGCCCGCGGGGGCCAACACAGATACGCAGTATTTT. This gives the protein CSVEPAGANTDTQYF. The J gene is TRBJ2-3, the V gene TRBV29-1; D is perhaps TRBD2 (7 bases). This CDR3 comprises 15 residues. The germline V and J ends were trimmed by 3 bases and 2 bases, with 15 bases remaining between them. Germline V gene data show CDR1 as SQVTM and CDR2 as ANQGSEA.

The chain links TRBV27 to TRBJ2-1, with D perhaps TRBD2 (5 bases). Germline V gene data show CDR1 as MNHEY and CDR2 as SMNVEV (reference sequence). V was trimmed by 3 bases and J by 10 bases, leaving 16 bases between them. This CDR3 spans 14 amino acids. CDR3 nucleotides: TGTGCCAGCAGTTTCGGATTGAGGCCGGGGGAGCAGTTCTTC. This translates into CASSFGLRPGEQFF.

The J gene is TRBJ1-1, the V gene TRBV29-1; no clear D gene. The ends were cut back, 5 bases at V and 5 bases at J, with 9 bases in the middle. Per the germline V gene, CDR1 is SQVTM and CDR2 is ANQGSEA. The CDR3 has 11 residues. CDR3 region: CSVPGQTEAFF. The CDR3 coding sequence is TGCAGCGTTCCGGGTCAGACTGAAGCTTTCTTT.

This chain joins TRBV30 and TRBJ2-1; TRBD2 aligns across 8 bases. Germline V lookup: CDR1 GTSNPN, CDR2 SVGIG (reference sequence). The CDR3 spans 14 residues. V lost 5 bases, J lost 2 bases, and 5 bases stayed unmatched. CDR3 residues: CAWSGGKAYNEQFF. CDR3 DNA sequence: TGTGCCTGGTCGGGGGGGAAGGCCTACAATGAGCAGTTCTTC. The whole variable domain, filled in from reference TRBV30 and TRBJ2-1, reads SQTIHQWPATLVQPVGSPLSLECTVEGTSNPNLYWYRQAAGRGLQLLFYSVGIGQISSEVPQNLSASRPQDRQFILSSKKLLLSDSGFYLCAWSGGKAYNEQFFGPGTRLTVL.

The chain's CDR3 is CASTIAGSTGELFF. The CDR3 DNA follows: TGTGCCAGTACAATAGCGGGAAGCACCGGGGAGCTGTTTTTT. J is TRBJ2-2 and V is TRBV19; 8 nucleotides agree with TRBD2. CDR1 LNHDA and CDR2 SQIVND come from the germline V gene (reference sequence). V lost 7 bases, J lost 4 bases, and 5 bases stayed unmatched. This CDR3 region has 14 residues.

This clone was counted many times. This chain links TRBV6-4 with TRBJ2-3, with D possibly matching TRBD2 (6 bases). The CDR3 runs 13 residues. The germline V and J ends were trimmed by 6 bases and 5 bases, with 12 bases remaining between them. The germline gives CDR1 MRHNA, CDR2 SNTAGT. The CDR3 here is CASSPSSVDTQYF. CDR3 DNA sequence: TGTGCCAGCAGCCCCTCTAGCGTAGATACGCAGTATTTT.

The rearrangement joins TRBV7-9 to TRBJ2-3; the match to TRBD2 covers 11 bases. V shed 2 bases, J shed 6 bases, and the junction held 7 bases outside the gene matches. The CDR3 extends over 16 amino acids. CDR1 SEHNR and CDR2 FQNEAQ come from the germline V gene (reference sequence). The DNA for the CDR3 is TGTGCCAGCAGCTTATTAACTAGCGGGGGATCCGATACGCAGTATTTT. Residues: CASSLLTSGGSDTQYF.

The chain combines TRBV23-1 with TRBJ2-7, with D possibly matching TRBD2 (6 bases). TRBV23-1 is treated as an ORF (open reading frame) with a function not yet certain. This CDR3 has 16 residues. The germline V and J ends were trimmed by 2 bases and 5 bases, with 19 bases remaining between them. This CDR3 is CASSQISPGLHHEQYF. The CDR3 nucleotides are TGCGCCAGCAGTCAAATTTCGCCGGGACTCCACCACGAGCAGTACTTC.

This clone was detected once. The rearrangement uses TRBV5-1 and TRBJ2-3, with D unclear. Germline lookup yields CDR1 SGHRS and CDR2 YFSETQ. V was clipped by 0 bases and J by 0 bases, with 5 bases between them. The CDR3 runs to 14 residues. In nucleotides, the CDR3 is TGCGCCAGCAGCTTGGATTTAAGCACAGATACGCAGTATTTT. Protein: CASSLDLSTDTQYF.